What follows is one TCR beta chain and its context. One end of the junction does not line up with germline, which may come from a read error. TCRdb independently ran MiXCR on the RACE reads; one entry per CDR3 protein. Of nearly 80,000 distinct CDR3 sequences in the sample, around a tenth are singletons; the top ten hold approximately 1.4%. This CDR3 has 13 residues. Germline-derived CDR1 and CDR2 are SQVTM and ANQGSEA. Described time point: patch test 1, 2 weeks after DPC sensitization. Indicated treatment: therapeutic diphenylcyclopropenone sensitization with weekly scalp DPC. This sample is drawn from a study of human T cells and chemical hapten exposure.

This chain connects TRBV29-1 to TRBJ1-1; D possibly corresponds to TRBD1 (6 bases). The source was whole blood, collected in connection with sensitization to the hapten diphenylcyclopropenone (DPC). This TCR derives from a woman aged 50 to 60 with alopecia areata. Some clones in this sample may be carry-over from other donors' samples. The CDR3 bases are TGCAGCGTCCAACACAGGGCTAACACTGAAGCCTTCTTT. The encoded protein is CSVQHRANTEAFF.